The T cell receptor beta chain under discussion was sequenced for a study of T cell responses to AZD1222 COVID-19 vaccine. The study's findings and limits: Recipients of two AZD1222 doses showed rising Spike-specific TCR breadth and depth. Clonal diversity was possibly underestimated, and white British individuals and females predominated among donors. Spike-wide coverage was observed for vaccine-associated CD4 TCRs, with dominant responses at 160-218 and 743-854.

Produced via immunoSEQ multiplex PCR; TCRdb's table is partial and in-frame only. The table lists 110,000 to 150,000 clones, roughly 91% of them singletons. This clone appeared once. As yet, its antigen is unknown. The CDR3 spans 18 residues. Germline-derived CDR1 and CDR2 are PRHDT and FYEKMQ (reference sequence). The V end was cut by 4 bases, the J end by 4 bases, with 26 bases between. This sequence originates from an adult in good health. This material consisted of peripheral blood, taken on day 0 of AZD1222 vaccination. The V call is TRBV13, the J call TRBJ2-7, with D possibly being TRBD1 or TRBD2 (6 bases each). CDR3: CASSSTLTSRGAGYEQYF. The DNA of the CDR3 is TGTGCCAGCAGCTCAACTCTGACTTCGAGGGGGGCTGGATACGAGCAGTACTTC.